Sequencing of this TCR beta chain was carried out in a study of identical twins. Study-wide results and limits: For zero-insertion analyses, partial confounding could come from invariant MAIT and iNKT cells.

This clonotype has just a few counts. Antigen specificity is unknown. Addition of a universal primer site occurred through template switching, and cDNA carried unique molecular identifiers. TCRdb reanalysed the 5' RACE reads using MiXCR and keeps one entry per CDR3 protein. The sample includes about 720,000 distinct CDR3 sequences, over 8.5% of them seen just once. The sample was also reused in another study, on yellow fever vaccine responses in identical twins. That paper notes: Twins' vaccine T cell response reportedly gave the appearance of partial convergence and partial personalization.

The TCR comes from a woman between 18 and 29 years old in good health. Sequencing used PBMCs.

The CDR3 region has the DNA TGTGCCACCAGTGATCCCAGATCCCATGGCTACACCTTC. It specifies CATSDPRSHGYTF. The V and J genes are TRBV24-1 and TRBJ1-2; D is undetermined. The CDR3 covers 13 residues. The germline CDR1 and CDR2 sequences are KGHDR and SFDVKD. Trimming stripped 3 bases from V and 6 bases from J, with 10 bases between.